The 8 T cell receptor beta chains below all came from one sample that was sequenced in a study of shared clonotypes between healthy human individuals. Measured with immunoSEQ multiplex PCR; TCRdb has only the in-frame clones, and not every one. Of 2 million to 2.5 million clones listed, about 90% are singletons. The sequencing sample was made of naive CD4+ T cells from PBMCs. This sample's subset: CD45RA+ positively selected. The receptors derive from a man aged 18 to 30 in good health. Some clones in this sample may be carry-over from other donors' samples.

The CDR3 DNA follows: TGTGCCAGCAGTTCCATCAGGGCCCCCGGTAATGAAAAACTGTTTTTT. It is translated as CASSSIRAPGNEKLFF. V gene TRBV6-5 combines with J gene TRBJ1-4, with D possibly TRBD1 on 5 matching bases. The CDR3 is 16 residues long. V was shortened by 4 bases and J by 4 bases, with 16 bases between the two germline ends. Germline CDR1 MNHEY, CDR2 SVGAGI.

Remarks on this clone: At one end the junction does not follow the germline gene, possibly because of a read error. This sequence joins TRBV6-1 and TRBJ1-2; D is uncertain. The CDR3 is 14 residues long. CDR1 is MNHNS and CDR2 is SASEGT in the germline V gene. CDR3 protein: CASIRADPNYGYTF. In nucleotides, the CDR3 is TGTGCTAGCATTAGGGCAGACCCTAACTATGGCTACACCTTC.

The chain couples TRBV5-1 to TRBJ1-6; possible D gene TRBD1, 5 bases. The V and J ends lost 0 bases and 8 bases respectively, with 12 bases between them. The CDR3 spans 15 residues. Germline V lookup: CDR1 SGHRS, CDR2 YFSETQ. For the CDR3, the DNA is TGCGCCAGCAGCTTGGCCCAGGGTAGGGATTCACCCCTCCACTTT. Translated, it gives CASSLAQGRDSPLHF.

V is TRBV2 and J is TRBJ1-5; D may be TRBD1 (5 bases). V was cut by 1 base and J by 2 bases, with 9 bases left in between. The CDR3 has 15 amino acids. Germline CDR1 is SNHLY and CDR2 is FYNNEI. This CDR3 reads CASSEGRAGNQPQHF. The CDR3 DNA sequence: TGTGCCAGCAGTGAAGGCAGGGCGGGCAATCAGCCCCAGCATTTT.

The gene calls are TRBV4-3 and TRBJ2-7, with a possible D match to TRBD2 (5 bases). CDR1 and CDR2 (germline): LGHNA, YSLEER. This CDR3 region has 15 residues. The V gene lost 1 base and the J gene lost 6 bases, with 16 bases spanning the gap. CDR3 bases: TGCGCCAGCAGCCAAGCCAACAGCCTGGGGAGCGAGCAGTACTTC. Its protein product is CASSQANSLGSEQYF.

This chain uses TRBV28 with TRBJ2-4; D possibly uses TRBD1 or TRBD2 (5 bases each). Germline V gives CDR1 MDHEN, CDR2 SYDVKM. The CDR3 loop spans 15 amino acids. V gave up 5 bases and J gave up 0 bases, with 11 bases separating them. CDR3 amino acids: CASSPRELAKNIQYF. In DNA form, the CDR3 reads TGTGCCAGCAGTCCCAGGGAGTTAGCCAAAAACATTCAGTACTTC.

Details on this clone: Other DNA sequences within the sample encode an identical CDR3. The rearrangement uses TRBV6-6 and TRBJ1-5, with D uncertain. Germline CDR1 MNHNY, CDR2 SVGAGI (reference sequence). Trimming cost V 2 bases and J 5 bases, with 4 bases left between them. The CDR3 contains 12 residues. CDR3 sequence reads: CASSYADQPQHF. The CDR3 DNA sequence: TGTGCCAGCAGTTACGCAGATCAGCCCCAGCATTTT.

The chain combines TRBV29-1 with TRBJ1-1, with D tentatively TRBD1 (5 bases). Trimming pared 6 bases from V and 6 bases from J, leaving 17 bases between. CDR1 and CDR2 from the germline V gene are SQVTM and ANQGSEA. This CDR3 region has 13 residues. The CDR3 protein is CSVWAGAGPEAFF. The CDR3 bases are TGCAGCGTGTGGGCGGGAGCGGGGCCTGAAGCTTTCTTT.